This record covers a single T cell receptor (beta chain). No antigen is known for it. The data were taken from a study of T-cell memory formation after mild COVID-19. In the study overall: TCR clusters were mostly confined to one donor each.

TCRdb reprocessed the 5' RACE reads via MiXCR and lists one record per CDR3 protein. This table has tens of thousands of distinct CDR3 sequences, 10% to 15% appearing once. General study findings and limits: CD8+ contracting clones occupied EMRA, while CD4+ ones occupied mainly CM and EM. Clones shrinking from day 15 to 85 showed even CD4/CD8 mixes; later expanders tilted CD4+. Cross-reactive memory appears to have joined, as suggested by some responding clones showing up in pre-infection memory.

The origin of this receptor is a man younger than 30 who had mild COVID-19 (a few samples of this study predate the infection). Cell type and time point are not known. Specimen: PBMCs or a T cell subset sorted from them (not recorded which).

This chain's CDR3 is CASSMIVQETQYF. DNA for the CDR3: TGCGCCAGCAGCATGATAGTACAAGAGACCCAGTACTTC. The chain couples TRBV5-1 to TRBJ2-5; D ambiguous. Germline values: CDR1 SGHRS, CDR2 YFSETQ. The ends were cut back, 4 bases at V and 2 bases at J, with 9 bases in the middle. The CDR3 is 13 residues long.